This is a list of T cell receptor beta chains from one sample in a study of T cells in localized non-small cell lung cancer. Libraries were prepared by immunoSEQ multiplex PCR; TCRdb keeps only in-frame clonotypes and omits some of them. The sample records approximately 5,100 clones, roughly 30% being singletons. Sequencing was performed on lung tumor tissue, taken before any cancer treatment. The receptors were sampled from a female donor of 60 years or more with stage I lung adenocarcinoma. CDR3s leave out the opening cysteine and the closing phenylalanine or tryptophan.

CDR3aa: ASSLASGGYNEQF; v_gene: TRBV5-1; len: 13; j_gene: TRBJ2-1
CDR3aa: ATARNRVGETQY; v_gene: TRBV6-8; len: 12; j_gene: TRBJ2-5
CDR3aa: ASSFGQGAFNEKLF; v_gene: TRBV5-1; len: 14; j_gene: TRBJ1-4
CDR3aa: ASSQGARSEKLF; v_gene: TRBV14; len: 12; j_gene: TRBJ1-4
CDR3aa: ASREPGLSYEQY; v_gene: TRBV25-1; len: 12; j_gene: TRBJ2-7
CDR3aa: ASIPQGAGELF; v_gene: TRBV19; len: 11; j_gene: TRBJ2-2
CDR3aa: ASSMWGGLVDNEQF; v_gene: TRBV19; len: 14; j_gene: TRBJ2-1
CDR3aa: ASSFVGDLNTGELF; v_gene: TRBV12-1; len: 14; j_gene: TRBJ2-2
CDR3aa: ASRGPGANEKLF; v_gene: TRBV25-1; len: 12; j_gene: TRBJ1-4
CDR3aa: ASSYIRPTGNRGYT; v_gene: TRBV6-8; len: 14; j_gene: TRBJ1-2
CDR3aa: ASSDKQGANVLT; v_gene: TRBV6-8; len: 12; j_gene: TRBJ2-6
CDR3aa: ASSIGGTVKDTQY; v_gene: TRBV19; len: 13; j_gene: TRBJ2-3
CDR3aa: ATLRGGTYGYT; v_gene: TRBV28; len: 11; j_gene: TRBJ1-2
CDR3aa: ASNGRTTNTGELF; v_gene: TRBV19; len: 13; j_gene: TRBJ2-2
CDR3aa: ASSYGAGVESSYEQY; v_gene: TRBV6-8; len: 15; j_gene: TRBJ2-7
CDR3aa: ASSWGWTSGRGSGGELF; v_gene: TRBV11-3; len: 17; j_gene: TRBJ2-2
CDR3aa: ASSSTVSGANVLT; v_gene: TRBV6-8; len: 13; j_gene: TRBJ2-6
CDR3aa: ASSPTSGGADEQF; v_gene: TRBV6-8; len: 13; j_gene: TRBJ2-1
CDR3aa: ASSAAGSNYGYT; v_gene: TRBV5-1; len: 12; j_gene: TRBJ1-2
CDR3aa: ASLRDYYRSGANVLT; v_gene: TRBV30; len: 15; j_gene: TRBJ2-6
CDR3aa: ASSVAGLSYEQY; v_gene: TRBV9; len: 12; j_gene: TRBJ2-7
CDR3aa: ASSGTSGSVTDTQY; v_gene: TRBV9; len: 14; j_gene: TRBJ2-3
CDR3aa: ASSKGRENTEAF; v_gene: TRBV6-8; len: 12; j_gene: TRBJ1-1
CDR3aa: ASRTGQTAF; v_gene: TRBV19; len: 9; j_gene: TRBJ1-1
CDR3aa: ASSYQRVSGGTGELF; v_gene: TRBV6-8; len: 15; j_gene: TRBJ2-2
CDR3aa: ASSRVGETQY; v_gene: TRBV6-8; len: 10; j_gene: TRBJ2-5